This T cell receptor (beta chain) was sequenced during a study of T cell responses to AZD1222 COVID-19 vaccine. The CDR3 length is 13 residues. Per the germline V gene, CDR1 is SGHRS and CDR2 is YFSETQ. V was clipped by 4 bases and J by 0 bases, with 4 bases between them. The method was immunoSEQ multiplex PCR; TCRdb's version includes in-frame clones alone and lacks a portion of them. The sample yields around 92,000 clones, approximately 90% seen once. The specimen comprised peripheral blood, sampled on day 0 of AZD1222 vaccination. The V and J genes are TRBV5-1 and TRBJ2-2; D call uncertain. This sequence was found in an adult in good health. CDR3 protein: CASSPANTGELFF. The CDR3 coding sequence is TGCGCCAGCAGCCCGGCGAACACCGGGGAGCTGTTTTTT.